This TCR beta chain emerged from a study of T cell responses to AZD1222 COVID-19 vaccine. Looking at the study overall: Both about-4-week and about-12-week second-dose recipients were combined.

On this clone: Its antigen is still unknown.

The data were produced by immunoSEQ multiplex PCR, yet TCRdb's version contains in-frame clones alone and is incomplete. This table has roughly 180,000 clones, approximately 91% appearing once. Regarding the study as a whole: The breadth and depth of Spike-specific TCRs increased once two AZD1222 doses had been given.

The sequence came from an adult in good health. Here the sequenced sample was peripheral blood, taken on day 0 of AZD1222 vaccination.

CDR3 sequence (DNA): TGTGCCAGCAGCTTAATCCCCCAGGGGCTTAATGGGTATAGCAATCAGCCCCAGCATTTT. Encoded protein: CASSLIPQGLNGYSNQPQHF. V usage is TRBV13 and J usage is TRBJ1-5, with a tentative D call TRBD1 (6 bases). V gave up 2 bases and J gave up 0 bases, with 23 bases separating them. The CDR3 is 20 amino acids. The V gene's germline CDR1 is PRHDT and CDR2 FYEKMQ (reference sequence).